Each of the 9 T cell receptor beta chains below was sequenced from the same sample in a study of T cell responses to AZD1222 COVID-19 vaccine. Generated by immunoSEQ multiplex PCR, the TCRdb table keeps only in-frame clones and is missing some. The sample has approximately 220,000 clones; approximately 94% are singletons. The sequences come from peripheral blood, collected on day 0 of MenACWY control vaccination. These receptors came from an adult in good health.

This clone was detected only once. The genes are TRBV9 and TRBJ2-2; D unresolved. Trimming pared 0 bases from V and 6 bases from J, leaving 6 bases between. The CDR3 has 13 residues. CDR1 and CDR2 from the germline V gene are SGDLS and YYNGEE. The CDR3 DNA reads as TGTGCCAGCAGCGTAGTTGGTCCCGGGGAGCTGTTTTTT. Amino acid sequence: CASSVVGPGELFF.

The chain employs TRBV6-5 and TRBJ1-2; D remains ambiguous. V dropped 6 bases and J dropped 8 bases, with 10 bases sitting between them. CDR1 and CDR2 from the germline V gene are MNHEY and SVGAGI. The CDR3 spans 11 residues. The CDR3 protein is CASSHQTGYTF. In nucleotides, the CDR3 is TGTGCCAGCAGCCATCAAACAGGCTACACCTTC.

This rearrangement joins TRBV6-5 to TRBJ2-1, with 7 bases matching TRBD1. The CDR3 length is 10 residues. V shed 11 bases and J 9 bases; nucleotides not matched to a gene: 4. The germline V gene encodes CDR1 MNHEY and CDR2 SVGAGI. DNA for the CDR3: TGTGCCGTGACAGGGCCTGAGCAGTTCTTC. Translated, it gives CAVTGPEQFF.

The chain joins TRBV7-8 to TRBJ1-2; 9 bases align to TRBD1. Germline CDR1 SGHVS, CDR2 FQNEAQ. The CDR3 covers 16 residues. With 4 bases clipped from V and 2 bases from J, the junction kept 8 bases outside the gene matches. CDR3 in amino acids: CASSSTGTGTNYGYTF. The CDR3 coding sequence is TGTGCCAGCAGCTCTACCGGGACAGGGACCAACTATGGCTACACCTTC. Full variable domain (remainder filled in from reference TRBV7-8 and TRBJ1-2): GAGVSQSPRYKVAKRGQDVALRCDPISGHVSLFWYQQALGQGPEFLTYFQNEAQLDKSGLPSDRFFAERPEGSVSTLKIQRTQQEDSAVYLCASSSTGTGTNYGYTFGSGTRLTVV.

The V and J genes are TRBV6-5 and TRBJ1-2; tentatively, D is TRBD1 (5 bases). Germline V lookup: CDR1 MNHEY, CDR2 SVGAGI. V shed 1 base and J shed 2 bases, with 8 bases lying between them. The CDR3 sequence is 14 residues long. CDR3 residues: CASSYYPGNYGYTF. The CDR3 DNA is TGTGCCAGCAGTTACTACCCAGGGAACTATGGCTACACCTTC.

This chain links TRBV7-2 with TRBJ1-2; D not resolved. V dropped 1 base and J dropped 3 bases, with 15 bases sitting between them. The CDR3 consists of 16 residues. From germline, CDR1 is SGHTA and CDR2 FQGNSA. The DNA for the CDR3 is TGTGCCAGCAGCTTAGGGGGAAGGATTTTCGACTATGGCTACACCTTC. Translation: CASSLGGRIFDYGYTF.

This clone was observed once. This chain connects TRBV6-5 to TRBJ1-4; perhaps TRBD1 as D (5 bases). This CDR3 contains 14 residues. Germline V gene lookup returns CDR1 MNHEY and CDR2 SVGAGI. Trimming removed 6 bases from V and 7 bases from J, with 15 bases in between. The CDR3 sequence: CASRTGGGREKLFF. The DNA for the CDR3 is TGTGCCAGCAGAACAGGAGGCGGACGTGAAAAACTGTTTTTT.

This clone was observed a single time. J is TRBJ2-3 and V is TRBV4-1; 12 nucleotides match TRBD2. Trimming removed 1 base from V and 2 bases from J; junction bases left unmatched: 1. Germline V gene lookup returns CDR1 MGHRA and CDR2 YSYEKL. This CDR3 has 16 residues. The CDR3 bases are TGCGCCAGCAGCCAAGGGACTAGCGGGGTCACAGATACGCAGTATTTT. Protein: CASSQGTSGVTDTQYF.

On this clone: Different DNA sequences within this sample yield the same CDR3. The rearrangement links TRBV25-1 to TRBJ1-3, with a weak D call TRBD1 (6 bases). The V end was cut by 6 bases, the J end by 4 bases, with 13 bases between. CDR1 is MGHDK and CDR2 is SYGVNS in the germline V gene. This CDR3 spans 14 amino acids. CDR3 DNA: TGTGCCAGCAGAGAAACAGGGAGCGGAAACACCATATATTTT. Encoded protein: CASRETGSGNTIYF.